The count of the clone carrying this T cell receptor (beta chain) is one. The antigen is not known. The identical CDR3 is also encoded by other nucleotide sequences in the sample. These data belong to a study of Ad26.COV2.S vaccination and SARS-CoV-2 variants. The wider study: This donor came from the COV1001 trial of Ad26.COV2.S. The authors gave Ad26.COV2.S intramuscularly, either once or twice 56 days apart. Study-wide findings and caveats: Participants in the vaccine arm had higher spike-specific TCR breadth; placebo recipients had lower.

Treatment indicated: roughly 19 received Ad26.COV2.S at low or high dose, single or two shots; 5 received placebo; per-sample allocation not given. Each sample was drawn 63 days after the first injection (of vaccine or placebo). SARS-CoV-2 spike from the Wuhan strain was encoded by the vaccine, an Ad26 vector. The data were produced by immunoSEQ multiplex PCR, yet TCRdb's version contains in-frame clones alone and is incomplete. The sample records roughly 240,000 clones, approximately 88% being singletons. This TCR came from a person aged 18 to 59 who received the Ad26.COV2.S COVID-19 vaccine or a placebo. The sample here was peripheral blood, taken in a trial of Ad26.COV2.S vaccine versus placebo.

CDR3 DNA: TGTGCCAGCAGTTTACAGGGCCCGAGCTCCTACGAGCAGTACTTC. It yields the protein CASSLQGPSSYEQYF. The chain links TRBV28 to TRBJ2-7, with D possibly TRBD1 on 5 matching bases. V was pared by 2 bases and J by 0 bases, with 11 bases between. Germline CDR1 and CDR2: MDHEN and SYDVKM. The CDR3 is made up of 15 amino acids.